The source of this T cell receptor beta chain is a study of T cell changes during pregnancy in multiple sclerosis. Generated by immunoSEQ multiplex PCR, the TCRdb table keeps only in-frame clones and is missing some. The table includes about 100,000 clones, about 90% detected once. Sequenced here: peripheral blood, sampled after pregnancy. This sequence was found in a female donor with multiple sclerosis, enrolled in a pregnancy study.

CDR3 region: CASSPLRLDGYTF. The CDR3 region has the DNA TGTGCCAGCAGCCCTCTTCGGTTGGATGGCTACACCTTC. V and J are TRBV9 and TRBJ1-2; D uncertain. The CDR3 totals 13 residues. V dropped 4 bases and J dropped 6 bases, with 13 bases sitting between them. In germline, CDR1 is SGDLS, CDR2 YYNGEE.